The 11 T cell receptor beta chains presented below share a single source sample, sequenced in a study of CD8+CD57+ T cells in acquired aplastic anemia. The study profiled TCR beta VDJ and CDR3 using genomic DNA as template. MiXCR, applied by TCRdb to the reads, yields one record per CDR3 protein. The sample lists under 200,000 distinct CDR3 sequences, around 52% seen once, with roughly 29% in the top ten. The sequenced patients had an expansion of CD8+CD57+ cells seen by flow cytometry. The sample consisted of sorted CD4+, CD8+, or CD8+CD57+ T cells (not recorded which) from PBMCs. The source of these receptors is a human donor with aplastic anemia.

This clonotype appeared many times. The rearrangement joins TRBV2 to TRBJ2-7, with a possible D match to TRBD1 (6 bases). V was cut by 0 bases and J by 3 bases, with 15 bases left in between. In germline, CDR1 is SNHLY, CDR2 FYNNEI. The length of the CDR3 is 16 residues. The CDR3 protein is CASSEARGLVHYEQYF. The CDR3 DNA reads TGTGCCAGCAGTGAAGCAAGGGGGTTAGTTCACTACGAGCAGTACTTC.

The CDR3 is CASSLTSRGQETQYF. CDR3 bases: TGTGCCAGCAGCTTAACTAGCCGGGGGCAAGAGACCCAGTACTTC. The chain employs TRBV11-3 and TRBJ2-5, with D possibly TRBD2 on 6 matching bases. The CDR3 totals 15 residues. CDR1 and CDR2 (germline): SGHNT, YENEEA. Trimming shortened V by 2 bases and J by 2 bases, and 12 bases separated the two germline ends.

CDR3 bases: TGTGCCACCAGCAGACCAGATCAGCCCCAGCATTTT. Translated: CATSRPDQPQHF. The chain uses TRBV15 and TRBJ1-5; D is undetermined. Trimming stripped 2 bases from V and 5 bases from J, with 4 bases between. This CDR3 contains 12 residues. Germline V gives CDR1 LNHNV, CDR2 YYDKDF (reference sequence).

This clonotype was seen ten or more times. The chain has TRBV30 and TRBJ1-5; D is ambiguous. The CDR3 totals 13 residues. With 1 base removed from V and 5 bases from J, the gap between germline ends came to 9 bases. Germline values: CDR1 GTSNPN, CDR2 SVGIG (reference sequence). CDR3 protein: CAWSEDGDQPQHF. CDR3 nucleotide sequence: TGTGCCTGGAGTGAGGACGGGGATCAGCCCCAGCATTTT. The full variable domain, completed using reference TRBV30 and TRBJ1-5, is SQTIHQWPATLVQPVGSPLSLECTVEGTSNPNLYWYRQAAGRGLQLLFYSVGIGQISSEVPQNLSASRPQDRQFILSSKKLLLSDSGFYLCAWSEDGDQPQHFGDGTRLSIL.

J is TRBJ2-7 and V is TRBV29-1, with 10 bases matching TRBD1. V was pared by 6 bases and J by 5 bases, with 4 bases of the junction left unmatched. CDR1 is SQVTM and CDR2 is ANQGSEA in the germline V gene. The CDR3 is 12 amino acids. DNA of the CDR3: TGCAGCGTCCCAGGGACAGGGGACGAGCAGTACTTC. Translation gives CSVPGTGDEQYF.

This clonotype was seen more than once but under ten times. The V call is TRBV2, the J call TRBJ1-1; tentatively, D is TRBD1 (5 bases). CDR3 length equals 12 residues. With 7 bases removed from V and 3 bases from J, the gap between germline ends came to 9 bases. CDR1 is SNHLY, CDR2 FYNNEI, per germline. The CDR3 sequence: CASTYRYTEAFF. CDR3 coding DNA: TGTGCCAGCACCTACAGGTACACTGAAGCTTTCTTT.

The chain carries TRBV19 and TRBJ2-1, with D maybe TRBD2 (5 bases). The ends were cut back, 3 bases at V and 6 bases at J, with 12 bases in the middle. CDR1 LNHDA and CDR2 SQIVND come from the germline V gene (reference sequence). The CDR3 has 14 residues. The CDR3: CASSIGNRGNEQFF. The CDR3 DNA is TGTGCCAGTAGTATTGGGAATCGGGGCAATGAGCAGTTCTTC.

This clonotype was observed many times. The gene calls are TRBV7-2 and TRBJ1-2, with 8 positions matching TRBD1. J was trimmed by 5 bases and V by 5 bases; bases with no gene match: 7. Germline V lookup: CDR1 SGHTA, CDR2 FQGNSA. CDR3 size: 14 residues. CDR3 sequence (DNA): TGTGCCAGCAGCGAAGGGACAGGAATATATGGCTACACCTTC. Translated, it gives CASSEGTGIYGYTF.

This clonotype has a count of ten or more. The chain has TRBV12-3 or TRBV12-4 and TRBJ2-3; tentative D call: TRBD2 (7 bases). Trimming shortened V by 3 bases and J by 3 bases, and 16 bases separated the two germline ends. The CDR3 is 16 residues long. Here the CDR3 reads CASSFHGGPRTDTQYF. The CDR3 nucleotides are TGTGCCAGCAGTTTTCACGGGGGGCCGCGAACAGATACGCAGTATTTT.

The chain joins TRBV3-1 to TRBJ1-2; D is ambiguous. V gave up 1 base and J gave up 4 bases, with 10 bases separating them. The CDR3 contains 14 residues. Germline CDR1 is LGHDT and CDR2 is YNNKEL (reference sequence). The chain's CDR3 is CASSQVLGLYGYTF. The DNA for the CDR3 is TGTGCCAGCAGCCAAGTGCTTGGCCTCTATGGCTACACCTTC.

The chain recombines TRBV24-1 with TRBJ2-2; no definite D call. CDR3 size: 13 residues. V dropped 4 bases and J dropped 7 bases, with 9 bases sitting between them. The germline CDR1 and CDR2 sequences are KGHDR and SFDVKD. The CDR3 loop reads CATSEGSVGELFF. DNA of the CDR3: TGTGCCACCAGTGAGGGTTCCGTCGGGGAGCTGTTTTTT.